This TCR beta chain was sequenced in a study of cytomegalovirus exposure and HLA in healthy donors. Study findings and constraints: Previous analysis showed most TCR beta V segments were productive about 90% or about 30% of the time.

This clone was observed once. The target antigen is unknown. CDR1 is KGHSH and CDR2 is LQKENI in the germline V gene. V was clipped by 5 bases and J by 8 bases; unmatched bases: 6. The CDR3 has 14 amino acids. The study ran its PCR with 60 Vbeta and 13 Jbeta primers. Assay: immunoSEQ multiplex PCR; the TCRdb copy retains only in-frame clones and omits some. In the table there are 120,000 or so clones, 80% of which are singletons. This clonotype was sampled from a young man in good health and CMV-seropositive. The chain has TRBV18 and TRBJ1-6; 7 bases map to TRBD1. Sequences were obtained from PBMCs. The CDR3: CASSRTGDYSPLHF. The CDR3 DNA reads TGTGCCAGCTCAAGGACAGGAGACTATTCACCCCTCCACTTT.